What follows are 27 T cell receptor beta chains derived from one specimen sequenced in a study of T cell repertoires in cytomegalovirus infection (dated by TCRdb to the late 2010s). Instrument on record: Illumina HiSeq 1500. TCRdb cleaned the public reads at Q25 with fastp, built clones with MiXCR and kept in-frame beta chains. Every distinct CDR3 protein forms one entry, paired with its most common genes and DNA. The sample profile shows 300,000 to 450,000 distinct CDR3 sequences; 15% to 20% of them were found once. 8.7% of the sample lies in the top ten. Sequenced material: PBMCs. Receptor source: a human donor in good health (CMV status not recorded). Some clones in this sample may be carry-over from other donors' samples.

This chain uses TRBV20-1 with TRBJ2-7; D possibly uses TRBD1 or TRBD2 (5 bases each). In germline, CDR1 is DFQATT, CDR2 SNEGSKA (reference sequence). V was shortened by 6 bases and J by 7 bases, with 22 bases between the two germline ends. CDR3 size: 14 residues. For the CDR3, the DNA is TGCAGTGCCCCGAGGGGACCACAATTGGATGAGCAGTACTTC. This sequence encodes CSAPRGPQLDEQYF.

The chain has TRBV7-9 and TRBJ2-2; no definite D call. CDR3 length: 14 amino acids. Germline V CDR1 and CDR2: SEHNR, FQNEAQ (reference sequence). Trimming took off 1 base at V and 1 base at J, with 4 bases between the two ends. The CDR3: CASSLEQNTGELFF. The CDR3 DNA reads TGTGCCAGCAGCTTAGAGCAGAACACCGGGGAGCTGTTTTTT.

This clonotype was detected only a few times. This rearrangement joins TRBV11-2 to TRBJ2-1, with D unresolved. Trimming pared 5 bases from V and 0 bases from J, leaving 14 bases between. This CDR3 comprises 16 residues. Germline lookup yields CDR1 SGHAT and CDR2 FQNNGV. The CDR3 is CASSPRIMPSYNEQFF. CDR3 sequence (DNA): TGTGCCAGCAGCCCCCGTATTATGCCCTCCTACAATGAGCAGTTCTTC.

This clonotype was detected a few times. The chain has TRBV4-3 and TRBJ1-2; D uncertain. The CDR3 sequence is 15 residues long. CDR1 and CDR2 from the germline V gene are LGHNA and YSLEER. Trimming stripped 0 bases from V and 4 bases from J, with 12 bases between. Here the CDR3 DNA reads TGCGCCAGCAGCCAAGATGCCGGAATAACCTATGGCTACACCTTC. Translated, it gives CASSQDAGITYGYTF.

This clonotype was counted only a few times. The V call is TRBV9, the J call TRBJ2-3; D may be TRBD2 (5 bases). Trimming cost V 7 bases and J 6 bases, with 21 bases left between them. The CDR3 is 15 amino acids. Looked up from germline, CDR1 is SGDLS and CDR2 is YYNGEE. The CDR3 bases are TGTGCCAGCGGATCGGAGAGGGCCCCCGACGATACGCAGTATTTT. Translated, it gives CASGSERAPDDTQYF.

There are a few counts of this clonotype. This chain connects TRBV10-3 to TRBJ1-1; D uncertain. The germline CDR1 and CDR2 sequences are ENHRY and SYGVKD. The CDR3 length is 11 residues. V was clipped by 11 bases and J by 1 base, with 8 bases between them. The CDR3 sequence: CAAGGNTEAFF. CDR3 coding DNA: TGTGCCGCCGGAGGGAACACTGAAGCTTTCTTT.

This clonotype showed up many times. The chain has TRBV7-2 and TRBJ2-1, with a weak D call TRBD2 (5 bases). In germline, CDR1 is SGHTA, CDR2 FQGNSA. V lost 1 base and J lost 9, with 10 bases in between. The CDR3 is made up of 13 amino acids. The CDR3 region is CASSLESSGEQFF. The CDR3 DNA reads TGTGCCAGCAGCTTAGAATCGAGCGGTGAGCAGTTCTTC.

This clonotype showed up many times. The junction and the germline gene differ at one end; a read error may be behind it. The CDR3 sequence is CASSTRGLAMGF. The CDR3 DNA follows: TGTGCCAGCAGCACGAGAGGGCTAGCGATGGGCTTC. J is TRBJ2-1 and V is TRBV7-2, with D perhaps TRBD2 (6 bases). CDR1 and CDR2 (germline): SGHTA, FQGNSA. CDR3 length equals 12 residues.

This clonotype has ten or more counts. One end of the junction does not line up with germline, which may come from a read error. The chain links TRBV5-1 to TRBJ1-1; D might be TRBD1 (5 bases). The CDR3 is made up of 14 amino acids. Germline-derived CDR1 and CDR2 are SGHRS and YFSETQ. Here the CDR3 DNA reads TGTGCCAGCAGCTTAGTCGACAGGAACACTGAAGCTTTCTTT. It encodes CASSLVDRNTEAFF.

This clonotype was seen repeatedly, ten times or more. J is TRBJ1-3 and V is TRBV6-1; 7 positions match TRBD1. This CDR3 contains 15 residues. V lost 5 bases and J lost 0; bases outside the gene matches: 4. Germline CDR1 and CDR2: MNHNS and SASEGT. As DNA, the CDR3 is TGTGCCAGCAGTTACAGGGGAAGCTCTGGAAACACCATATATTTT. This codes for CASSYRGSSGNTIYF.

At least ten counts were recorded for this clonotype. The junction shows a germline mismatch at one end, possibly a read error. The chain carries TRBV12-3 or TRBV12-4 and TRBJ2-1; perhaps D is TRBD1 or TRBD2 (6 bases each). The CDR3 is 12 residues long. The CDR3 nucleotides read TGTGCCAGCAGCTTAGGGGGGAATGAGCAGTTCTTC. It translates to CASSLGGNEQFF.

This clonotype came up many times. The rearrangement joins TRBV7-6 to TRBJ2-5; a weak D match, TRBD1 (5 bases). The CDR3 covers 13 residues. V lost 6 bases, J lost 3 bases, and 11 bases lay in between. The germline V gene encodes CDR1 SGHVS and CDR2 FNYEAQ. CDR3 bases: TGTGCCAGCAGTCTTGACAGCAAAGAGACCCAGTACTTC. Translating it yields CASSLDSKETQYF.

This rearrangement joins TRBV5-5 to TRBJ1-2; no clear D. The CDR3 contains 15 residues. Germline CDR1 and CDR2: SGHKS and YYEKEE (reference sequence). The germline V and J ends were trimmed by 0 bases and 3 bases, with 12 bases remaining between them. CDR3 residues: CASSLDSRAYYGYTF. In DNA form, the CDR3 reads TGTGCCAGCAGCTTGGATTCACGGGCTTACTATGGCTACACCTTC.

The J gene is TRBJ2-1, the V gene TRBV11-3; maybe TRBD1 (6 bases). Between the trimmed V and J ends, which lost 3 bases and 7 bases, there was a span of 13 bases. Germline V gene data show CDR1 as SGHNT and CDR2 as YENEEA. The CDR3 spans 14 residues. Here the CDR3 DNA reads TGTGCCAGCAGCTTCGGACAGCCGGGTAATGAGCAGTTCTTC. Encoded protein: CASSFGQPGNEQFF.

This chain uses TRBV7-4 with TRBJ1-1; D possibly corresponds to TRBD1 (5 bases). With 5 bases removed from V and 1 base from J, the gap between germline ends came to 17 bases. Germline lookup yields CDR1 SGHVT and CDR2 SQSDAQ. The CDR3 is 16 residues long. CDR3 protein: CASSPIAGVANTEAFF. The CDR3, as DNA: TGTGCCAGCAGCCCCATCGCGGGGGTCGCGAACACTGAAGCTTTCTTT.

There are many counts of this clonotype. This chain links TRBV6-6 with TRBJ1-1, with unresolved D. The CDR3 is made up of 14 amino acids. Germline V gives CDR1 MNHNY, CDR2 SVGAGI (reference sequence). Trimming removed 6 bases from V and 4 bases from J, with 15 bases in between. Here the CDR3 reads CASRLTASSTEAFF. The DNA of the CDR3 is TGTGCCAGCAGATTAACTGCCAGCAGCACTGAAGCTTTCTTT.

The chain carries TRBV7-9 and TRBJ2-7; perhaps TRBD1 as D (6 bases). The CDR3 runs 15 residues. Trimming removed 5 bases at V and 0 bases at J, with 14 bases between. The V gene's germline CDR1 is SEHNR and CDR2 FQNEAQ (reference sequence). CDR3 protein: CASSTPRGTSYEQYF. The CDR3 DNA follows: TGTGCCAGCAGCACCCCCAGGGGAACCTCCTACGAGCAGTACTTC.

The rearrangement links TRBV5-6 to TRBJ2-1, with TRBD1 as a possible D gene (6 bases). The CDR3 extends over 16 amino acids. Germline V CDR1 and CDR2: SGHDT, YYEEEE. The germline V and J ends were trimmed by 0 bases and 0 bases, with 10 bases remaining between them. The CDR3 here is CASSLVTGSSYNEQFF. The CDR3 DNA follows: TGTGCCAGCAGCTTGGTAACAGGGAGCTCCTACAATGAGCAGTTCTTC.

The chain links TRBV10-3 to TRBJ1-1, with D possibly matching TRBD1 (5 bases). Between the trimmed V and J ends, which lost 3 bases and 2 bases, there was a span of 13 bases. This CDR3 has 15 residues. Germline CDR1 reads ENHRY; CDR2 reads SYGVKD. In nucleotides, the CDR3 is TGTGCCATCAGTGATTTGGGCAGGGAAAACACTGAAGCTTTCTTT. Residues: CAISDLGRENTEAFF.

As regards this clonotype: This likely comes from a read error, as the CDR3 has no conserved phenylalanine or tryptophan at its end. V and J are TRBV20-1 and TRBJ1-3; TRBD1 might be the D (5 bases). Germline CDR1 and CDR2: DFQATT and SNEGSKA (reference sequence). V dropped 5 bases and J dropped 3 bases, with 8 bases sitting between them. The CDR3 contains 12 residues. The CDR3, as DNA: TGCAGTGCTGGGACGGTTGGAAACACCATATATTTG. It encodes CSAGTVGNTIYL.

The chain has TRBV25-1 and TRBJ1-1, with 11 nucleotides matching TRBD1. The germline V gene encodes CDR1 MGHDK and CDR2 SYGVNS. The CDR3 is made up of 14 amino acids. V lost 6 bases to trimming and J lost 4 bases; unmatched junction nucleotides: 4. The CDR3 is CASRDRGPGTEAFF. The CDR3 DNA is TGTGCCAGCAGGGACAGGGGGCCGGGCACTGAAGCTTTCTTT.

This chain links TRBV5-1 with TRBJ1-1; no firm D call. Trimming pared 4 bases from V and 5 bases from J, leaving 18 bases between. The CDR3 extends over 15 amino acids. The germline CDR1 and CDR2 sequences are SGHRS and YFSETQ. The CDR3 spells CASSPLGSPGTEAFF. CDR3 bases: TGCGCCAGCAGCCCGCTTGGGTCTCCTGGGACTGAAGCTTTCTTT.

This clonotype has just a few counts. The chain couples TRBV7-8 to TRBJ1-5; D remains ambiguous. Germline V gene data show CDR1 as SGHVS and CDR2 as FQNEAQ. The CDR3 is made up of 14 amino acids. V lost 5 bases and J lost 4, with 12 bases in between. The CDR3 DNA sequence: TGTGCCAGCAGCCAAAGGTGGGGAAATCAGCCCCAGCATTTT. Its translation: CASSQRWGNQPQHF.

V usage is TRBV20-1 and J usage is TRBJ1-5; D is uncertain. The CDR3 length is 15 residues. V lost 1 base to trimming and J lost 3 bases, with 13 bases between them. Germline CDR1 reads DFQATT; CDR2 reads SNEGSKA (reference sequence). Written as DNA, the CDR3 is TGCAGTGCTAGAGCGCGCGAAACCTTCAATCAGCCCCAGCATTTT. The encoded protein is CSARARETFNQPQHF.

There are many counts of this clonotype. This chain uses TRBV6-1 with TRBJ2-2, with unresolved D. Germline V CDR1 and CDR2: MNHNS, SASEGT. The CDR3 totals 16 residues. V was cut by 0 bases and J by 2 bases, with 10 bases left in between. This CDR3 reads CASSEALVRNTGELFF. CDR3 nucleotides: TGTGCCAGCAGTGAAGCGTTGGTCAGAAACACCGGGGAGCTGTTTTTT.

V gene TRBV27 combines with J gene TRBJ2-5; TRBD1 aligns across 10 bases. The CDR3 covers 14 residues. J gave up 4 bases and V 7 bases, and 6 bases lay outside the gene matches. CDR1 and CDR2 from the germline V gene are MNHEY and SMNVEV (reference sequence). In nucleotides, the CDR3 is TGTGCCAGCAACCCCGGGACAGGGGTAGAGACCCAGTACTTC. As protein: CASNPGTGVETQYF.

This clonotype was seen repeatedly, ten times or more. The V and J genes are TRBV7-2 and TRBJ2-7; no reliable D call. The CDR3 has 12 amino acids. The V gene's germline CDR1 is SGHTA and CDR2 FQGNSA. The V end lost 1 base, the J end lost 5 bases, and 6 bases lay between the germline ends. The CDR3 nucleotides are TGTGCCAGCAGCTTAGACACCCACGAGCAGTACTTC. This sequence encodes CASSLDTHEQYF.